This T cell receptor beta chain came from a study of blood T cell repertoires in COVID-19. Germline trimming cut 5 bases from V and 6 bases from J; bases unmatched to any gene: 6. Germline lookup yields CDR1 SNHLY and CDR2 FYNNEI. CDR3 length: 16 amino acids. Under the authors' procedure: For nucleated cells, counts were estimated from reference gene primer amplification. The method was immunoSEQ multiplex PCR; TCRdb's version includes in-frame clones alone and lacks a portion of them. That table supplies the V and J calls and clone size; D and trimming were determined from the DNA. The top ten hold roughly 3.8% of the sample, which has roughly 140,000 clones, 84% seen once.

The specimen sequenced was PBMCs or T cells enriched from blood (not recorded which). The genes are TRBV2 and TRBJ2-1; TRBD2 aligns across 14 bases. The clonotype comes from a man aged 50-59 years in a cohort exposed to, infected with or recovered from COVID-19 (not recorded which). CDR3 residues: CASSTRLAGGANEQFF. As DNA, the CDR3 is TGTGCCAGCAGTACGCGACTAGCGGGAGGGGCCAATGAGCAGTTCTTC. Variable domain in full (rest from reference TRBV2 and TRBJ2-1): EPEVTQTPSHQVTQMGQEVILRCVPISNHLYFYWYRQILGQKVEFLVSFYNNEISEKSEIFDDQFSVERPDGSNFTLKIRSTKLEDSAMYFCASSTRLAGGANEQFFGPGTRLTVL.